These 4 T cell receptor beta chains originate from one sample sequenced in a study of blood T cell repertoires in COVID-19. Profiled with immunoSEQ multiplex PCR; TCRdb holds only in-frame clones, not every one. This table holds about 97,000 clones, 70% to 85% found once. Material: peripheral blood. The source of these receptors is a man aged 60 to 69 with active or convalescent COVID-19.

The V call is TRBV18, the J call TRBJ1-1, with D tentatively TRBD1 (6 bases). With 4 bases removed from V and 0 bases from J, the gap between germline ends came to 9 bases. The CDR3 is made up of 14 amino acids. Germline V gene lookup returns CDR1 KGHSH and CDR2 LQKENI. CDR3 sequence: CASSQGQMNTEAFF. In DNA, the CDR3 is TGTGCCAGCTCACAAGGACAGATGAACACTGAAGCTTTCTTT. Combining the CDR3 with reference TRBV18 and TRBJ1-1 gives the whole variable domain NAGVMQNPRHLVRRRGQEARLRCSPMKGHSHVYWYRQLPEEGLKFMVYLQKENIIDESGMPKERFSAEFPKEGPSILRIQQVVRGDSAAYFCASSQGQMNTEAFFGQGTRLTVV.

This clone showed up just a few times. The V call is TRBV6-5, the J call TRBJ1-4; TRBD1 matches 9 bases. The CDR3 is made up of 13 amino acids. Germline CDR1 is MNHEY and CDR2 is SVGAGI. The ends lost 6 bases at V and 7 bases at J; junction bases unmatched: 3. This CDR3 is CASRQGAGEKLFF. DNA of the CDR3: TGTGCCAGCAGACAGGGGGCTGGTGAAAAACTGTTTTTT.

This chain connects TRBV4-1 to TRBJ1-5, with no clear D. CDR1 and CDR2 from the germline V gene are MGHRA and YSYEKL. The CDR3 runs 16 residues. V lost 0 bases and J lost 4, with 13 bases in between. For the CDR3, the DNA is TGCGCCAGCAGCCAAGAGGGGAGGTTTTGGAATCAGCCCCAGCATTTT. As protein: CASSQEGRFWNQPQHF.

V is TRBV7-8 and J is TRBJ2-6; either TRBD1 or TRBD2 may fit D (5 bases each). This CDR3 comprises 15 residues. From germline, CDR1 is SGHVS and CDR2 FQNEAQ. V was trimmed by 5 bases and J by 2 bases, leaving 10 bases between them. The CDR3: CASSREGTGANVLTF. The CDR3 nucleotides are TGTGCCAGCAGCCGAGAGGGGACTGGGGCCAACGTCCTGACTTTC.